This TCR beta chain was profiled in a study of T cell changes during pregnancy in multiple sclerosis. In germline, CDR1 is SGHTA, CDR2 FQGNSA. Trimming cost V 5 bases and J 6 bases, with 11 bases left between them. This CDR3 has 13 residues. This table comes from immunoSEQ multiplex PCR, and its TCRdb copy is limited to in-frame clones, with some not included. The sample lists about 79,000 clones, about 93% seen once, with around 0.45% in the top ten. The TCR was taken from a female donor with multiple sclerosis, enrolled in a pregnancy study. The sample consisted of CD4+ T cells from peripheral blood mononuclear cells, taken in the second trimester of pregnancy. The V call is TRBV7-2, the J call TRBJ1-3; the D is unclear. The CDR3 region has the DNA TGTGCCAGCAGCCATGGGCCGAAAAACACCATATATTTT. Its protein is CASSHGPKNTIYF.